Shown below are 29 T cell receptor beta chains from a single sample sequenced in a study of blood T cell repertoires in COVID-19. TCRdb keeps only in-frame clones here, not all; method: immunoSEQ multiplex PCR. This sample has around 200,000 clones; 75% to 90% occur once, and the top ten carry about 4%. The source material was PBMCs or T cells enriched from blood (not recorded which). These receptors came from a middle-aged woman with acute COVID-19.

Written as DNA, the CDR3 is TGCGCCAGCAGCTTGGTGGCGGGTAACTATGGCTACACCTTC. It yields the protein CASSLVAGNYGYTF. This chain uses TRBV5-1 with TRBJ1-2; no reliable D call. Trimming cost V 0 bases and J 1 base, with 7 bases left between them. The CDR3 spans 14 residues. CDR1 SGHRS and CDR2 YFSETQ come from the germline V gene.

The CDR3 DNA reads TGTGCCAGCAGGGGCCCCGGACAGCCGAACACTGAAGCTTTCTTT. Its translation: CASRGPGQPNTEAFF. V usage is TRBV6-5 and J usage is TRBJ1-1, with D perhaps TRBD1 (6 bases). Trimming pared 6 bases from V and 1 base from J, leaving 15 bases between. The germline V gene has CDR1 MNHEY and CDR2 SVGAGI. The CDR3 is 15 amino acids.

J is TRBJ1-3 and V is TRBV18, with no clear D. CDR3 size: 13 residues. CDR1 KGHSH and CDR2 LQKENI come from the germline V gene. Trimming took off 3 bases at V and 2 bases at J, with 5 bases between the two ends. The CDR3, as DNA: TGTGCCAGCTCACCTATCGCTGGAAACACCATATATTTT. Translation gives CASSPIAGNTIYF.

The chain couples TRBV19 to TRBJ1-2, with no clear D. The CDR3 is 15 amino acids. Germline V lookup: CDR1 LNHDA, CDR2 SQIVND (reference sequence). The germline V and J ends were trimmed by 3 bases and 2 bases, with 13 bases remaining between them. CDR3 bases: TGTGCCAGTAGTATCGGCGGAAACGGGAACTATGGCTACACCTTC. This sequence encodes CASSIGGNGNYGYTF.

The gene calls are TRBV11-2 and TRBJ2-2; TRBD2 aligns across 7 bases. V shed 2 bases, J shed 1 base, and the junction held 4 bases outside the gene matches. This CDR3 is built from 16 residues. CDR1 is SGHAT, CDR2 FQNNGV, per germline. The CDR3 DNA reads TGTGCCAGCAGCTTATTCCTAGCGGTGAACACCGGGGAGCTGTTTTTT. This codes for CASSLFLAVNTGELFF.

The rearrangement joins TRBV5-4 to TRBJ1-1; weak D call: TRBD1 (5 bases). Germline assignment: CDR1 SGHNT and CDR2 YYREEE (reference sequence). The CDR3 has 15 amino acids. V was trimmed by 0 bases and J by 5 bases, leaving 14 bases between them. The CDR3 nucleotides read TGTGCCAGCAGCTTGGCCGAGGCAGGGAATACTGAAGCTTTCTTT. Amino acid sequence: CASSLAEAGNTEAFF. The whole variable domain, filled in from reference TRBV5-4 and TRBJ1-1, reads ETGVTQSPTHLIKTRGQQVTLRCSSQSGHNTVSWYQQALGQGPQFIFQYYREEENGRGNFPPRFSGLQFPNYSSELNVNALELDDSALYLCASSLAEAGNTEAFFGQGTRLTVV.

This rearrangement joins TRBV11-2 to TRBJ2-5, with a possible D match to TRBD1 (6 bases). V was pared by 5 bases and J by 7 bases, with 20 bases between. Germline CDR1 and CDR2: SGHAT and FQNNGV. The CDR3 runs to 15 residues. CDR3 in amino acids: CASSPDKTGSGTQYF. The DNA for the CDR3 is TGTGCCAGCAGCCCAGATAAAACAGGGTCGGGGACCCAGTACTTC.

The rearrangement uses TRBV11-2 and TRBJ2-1, with TRBD2 matching 7 bases. CDR3 length: 15 amino acids. Germline V gene lookup returns CDR1 SGHAT and CDR2 FQNNGV. V lost 3 bases and J lost 8; bases outside the gene matches: 10. CDR3: CASSFLGGGRDEQFF. The CDR3 nucleotides are TGTGCCAGCAGCTTCCTGGGCGGGGGTAGGGATGAGCAGTTCTTC.

This clone was detected once. The J gene is TRBJ1-2, the V gene TRBV9; 8 bases are a match to TRBD1. CDR1 and CDR2 (germline): SGDLS, YYNGEE. The CDR3 is made up of 13 amino acids. The V gene end was trimmed by 4 bases and the J gene end by 4 bases; junction bases not matched to a gene: 3. CDR3 DNA: TGTGCCAGCAGCCGCGGGACAGGCTATGGCTACACCTTC. Amino acids: CASSRGTGYGYTF.

The genes are TRBV19 and TRBJ1-3; TRBD1 matches 7 bases. Germline lookup yields CDR1 LNHDA and CDR2 SQIVND (reference sequence). The length of the CDR3 is 15 residues. V was clipped by 4 bases and J by 1 base; unmatched bases: 4. The CDR3 DNA reads as TGTGCCAGTAGTAGGGGACAGTCTTCTGGAAACACCATATATTTT. Its protein is CASSRGQSSGNTIYF.

V is TRBV10-3 and J is TRBJ2-7; TRBD1 agrees at 8 bases. The CDR3 is 15 amino acids. Germline CDR1 and CDR2: ENHRY and SYGVKD. V trimming: 4 bases; J trimming: 2 bases; junction bases outside the gene matches: 7. The CDR3 spells CAISAGGVRPYEQYF. CDR3 DNA: TGTGCCATCAGTGCAGGGGGCGTTCGTCCCTACGAGCAGTACTTC.

The chain employs TRBV19 and TRBJ1-2; a weak D match, TRBD1 (5 bases). V lost 3 bases to trimming and J lost 2 bases, with 10 bases between them. Germline V gene lookup returns CDR1 LNHDA and CDR2 SQIVND (reference sequence). The length of the CDR3 is 14 residues. CDR3 coding DNA: TGTGCCAGTAGTATGTCCGGGGGGAACTATGGCTACACCTTC. This encodes CASSMSGGNYGYTF.

The chain carries TRBV19 and TRBJ2-1; 9 bases agree with TRBD1. From germline, CDR1 is LNHDA and CDR2 SQIVND (reference sequence). CDR3 length: 15 amino acids. After removal of 5 bases from V and 4 bases from J, the junction contained 6 bases not matched to a gene. The CDR3 DNA sequence: TGTGCCAGTAGTTCTGGACAGGGGTTATACAATGAGCAGTTCTTC. The encoded protein is CASSSGQGLYNEQFF.

This rearrangement joins TRBV12-5 to TRBJ1-1; D is ambiguous. Trimming stripped 5 bases from V and 1 base from J, with 8 bases between. CDR1 is LGHNT and CDR2 is FRNRAP in the germline V gene. The length of the CDR3 is 13 residues. For the CDR3, the DNA is TGTGCTAGTGGTGGGGAGGCGAACACTGAAGCTTTCTTT. Protein: CASGGEANTEAFF. The entire variable domain, with the rest obtained from reference TRBV12-5 and TRBJ1-1, is as follows: DARVTQTPRHKVTEMGQEVTMRCQPILGHNTVFWYRQTMMQGLELLAYFRNRAPLDDSGMPKDRFSAEMPDATLATLKIQPSEPRDSAVYFCASGGEANTEAFFGQGTRLTVV.

The chain is built from TRBV25-1 and TRBJ1-2; tentative D call: TRBD1 (6 bases). The CDR3 sequence is 15 residues long. V dropped 3 bases and J dropped 2 bases, with 13 bases sitting between them. Per germline, CDR1 MGHDK and CDR2 SYGVNS. The CDR3 is CASSDREGVNYGYTF. The CDR3 bases are TGTGCCAGCAGTGACAGGGAGGGGGTAAACTATGGCTACACCTTC.

A single count supports this clone. V and J are TRBV7-6 and TRBJ1-3; D possibly corresponds to TRBD1 (5 bases). CDR1 is SGHVS and CDR2 is FNYEAQ in the germline V gene. This CDR3 is 15 amino acids long. Trimming shortened V by 0 bases and J by 2 bases, and 8 bases separated the two germline ends. CDR3 sequence reads: CASSLATGAGNTIYF. For the CDR3, the DNA is TGTGCCAGCAGCTTAGCAACGGGGGCTGGAAACACCATATATTTT.

The chain couples TRBV15 to TRBJ1-4, with TRBD1 matching over 8 bases. This CDR3 spans 16 amino acids. Trimming at V came to 5 bases and at J to 3 bases, leaving 8 bases not matched to a gene. Germline assignment: CDR1 LNHNV and CDR2 YYDKDF (reference sequence). The CDR3 protein is CATSGTGLLSNEKLFF. Here the CDR3 DNA reads TGTGCCACCAGCGGGACAGGACTACTATCTAATGAAAAACTGTTTTTT.

The chain carries TRBV3-1 (or the pseudogene TRBV3-2) and TRBJ2-1; TRBD1 matches at 7 bases. CDR3 length: 14 amino acids. The germline V gene encodes CDR1 LGHDT and CDR2 YNNKEL (reference sequence). The V segment lost 1 base and the J segment 7 bases; nucleotides outside the gene matches: 4. CDR3 in DNA: TGTGCCAGCAGCCAAGTGACAGGGTCTAATGAGCAGTTCTTC. This gives the protein CASSQVTGSNEQFF.

The rearrangement links TRBV18 to TRBJ1-2; possibly TRBD1 for D (6 bases). V was cut by 2 bases and J by 4 bases, with 8 bases left in between. Germline V gene sequence: CDR1 KGHSH, CDR2 LQKENI. CDR3 size: 13 residues. CDR3 nucleotide sequence: TGTGCCAGCTCACCAGAGACAGGCTATGGCTACACCTTC. Translating it yields CASSPETGYGYTF.

The genes are TRBV2 and TRBJ2-7; 7 bases align to TRBD2. Trimming cost V 1 base and J 3 bases; bases outside gene matches: 9. Germline lookup yields CDR1 SNHLY and CDR2 FYNNEI. This CDR3 has 16 residues. The CDR3 nucleotides are TGTGCCAGCAGTGAAGGGGTCGGGAGGCTGAACTACGAGCAGTACTTC. Amino acids: CASSEGVGRLNYEQYF.

The chain uses TRBV7-9 and TRBJ1-2; maybe TRBD1 (6 bases). Trimming stripped 3 bases from V and 8 bases from J, with 16 bases between. Germline V gene sequence: CDR1 SEHNR, CDR2 FQNEAQ (reference sequence). The CDR3 is made up of 14 amino acids. CDR3 loop: CASSFSDRRQGYTF. The CDR3 DNA follows: TGTGCCAGCAGCTTTAGCGACAGGCGGCAGGGCTACACCTTC.

The rearrangement joins TRBV2 to TRBJ2-1, with TRBD2 as a possible D gene (7 bases). This CDR3 spans 14 amino acids. Germline CDR1 reads SNHLY; CDR2 reads FYNNEI. V was trimmed by 7 bases and J by 3 bases, leaving 13 bases between them. CDR3 region: CASNGRGLYNEQFF. Written as DNA, the CDR3 is TGTGCCAGCAACGGGCGGGGGCTCTACAATGAGCAGTTCTTC.

The table lists this clone with a few counts. The J gene is TRBJ1-3, the V gene TRBV19, with 8 nucleotides matching TRBD1. CDR3 length: 17 residues. V lost 8 bases to trimming and J lost 0 bases; unmatched junction nucleotides: 12. The germline gives CDR1 LNHDA, CDR2 SQIVND (reference sequence). CDR3 sequence (DNA): TGTGCCAGTTGGGACAGGAGGGGACCTCACTCTGGAAACACCATATATTTT. Residues: CASWDRRGPHSGNTIYF.

This sequence joins TRBV12-5 and TRBJ2-7; the match to TRBD1 covers 8 bases. The CDR3 extends over 15 amino acids. J was trimmed by 0 bases and V by 5 bases; bases with no gene match: 6. Germline CDR1 reads LGHNT; CDR2 reads FRNRAP. Here the CDR3 reads CASGTRQGPSYEQYF. The CDR3 nucleotides are TGTGCTAGTGGTACGCGACAGGGGCCCTCCTACGAGCAGTACTTC.

The genes are TRBV14 and TRBJ1-1; D gene uncertain. The CDR3 has 13 residues. The V end lost 8 bases, the J end lost 0 bases, and 10 bases lay between the germline ends. Germline V lookup: CDR1 SGHDN, CDR2 FVKESK. In nucleotides, the CDR3 is TGTGCCAGCGCCCCCGGGGTGAACACTGAAGCTTTCTTT. Amino acid sequence: CASAPGVNTEAFF.

This clone was detected a few times. The chain joins TRBV5-1 to TRBJ1-2, with TRBD1 matching 10 bases. Germline CDR1 reads SGHRS; CDR2 reads YFSETQ. The length of the CDR3 is 14 residues. J lost 3 bases, V lost 6 bases, and 5 bases had no gene match. CDR3 sequence reads: CASIPGTGDYGYTF. CDR3 nucleotide sequence: TGCGCCAGCATTCCTGGGACAGGGGACTATGGCTACACCTTC.

This chain links TRBV12-3 or TRBV12-4 with TRBJ2-7; D unresolved. The germline V and J ends were trimmed by 3 bases and 0 bases, with 6 bases remaining between them. This CDR3 region has 13 residues. This chain's CDR3 is CASSFESSYEQYF. The CDR3 DNA reads TGTGCCAGCAGTTTTGAGTCCTCCTACGAGCAGTACTTC.

The chain uses TRBV6-5 and TRBJ2-7; D remains ambiguous. Trimming removed 5 bases from V and 6 bases from J, with 14 bases in between. From germline, CDR1 is MNHEY and CDR2 SVGAGI. The CDR3 has 13 residues. CDR3 nucleotides: TGTGCCAGCAGTCCACTGGGCAAAAGCGAGCAGTACGTC. Translating gives CASSPLGKSEQYV.

J is TRBJ1-1 and V is TRBV18; possible D gene TRBD1, 6 bases. This CDR3 contains 12 residues. The ends were cut back, 5 bases at V and 7 bases at J, with 11 bases in the middle. The germline gives CDR1 KGHSH, CDR2 LQKENI. The CDR3 nucleotides are TGTGCCAGCTCATCTACAGGGCGTGAAGCTTTCTTT. It yields the protein CASSSTGREAFF.